This T cell receptor (beta chain) was documented in a study of Graves' ophthalmopathy and Graves' hyperthyroidism. Overall study context: Cases classed as stable hyperthyroidism had no ophthalmopathy within 18 months of follow-up. Findings and caveats of the study: Also, most clonotypes expanded in the thyroid above 0.001 frequency appeared in blood.

The germline CDR1 and CDR2 sequences are SGHRS and YFSETQ. This CDR3 has 17 amino acids. The hyperthyroidism patients, aged 18 to 65, had been newly diagnosed, with under 2 months' duration. About this clonotype: Antigen: not known. A read error may be the cause here, since a much bigger clone is one base away.

Amplified TCR beta CDR3 regions were obtained using RNA transcripts as template. Following a first-round RT-PCR that used HTBI primers, a second-round multiplex PCR was carried out. Each CDR3 protein gets one entry after TCRdb re-called the multiplex PCR reads with MiXCR. This sample yields over a million distinct CDR3 sequences, of which roughly 35% are seen a single time; around 10% belongs to the top ten. Sequencing was done on a sample of peripheral blood or thyroid tissue (not recorded which). The chain recombines TRBV5-1 with TRBJ1-6; 9 bases agree with TRBD1. The clonotype comes from an adult man with Graves' hyperthyroidism. The CDR3 nucleotides read TGCGCCAGCAGCTTGTGGTTGACAGGGGGATCAGAATCACCCCACCACTTT. It translates to CASSLWLTGGSESPHHF.